These 28 T cell receptor beta chains originate from one sample sequenced in a study of blood T cells in healthy people across ages. Through a sample-barcoded 5' primer and a J-beta primer mix, a second PCR was run for roughly 6 to 12 cycles. MiXCR was run by TCRdb on the 5' RACE reads, yielding one entry per CDR3 protein. In the table there are fewer than 700,000 distinct CDR3 sequences, about 43% of which are singletons. Sequencing was carried out using blood. The receptors shown here come from a man at least 80 years old in good health.

The chain employs TRBV6-2 or TRBV6-3 and TRBJ2-1, with TRBD2 identical over 14 bases. Germline lookup yields CDR1 MNHEY and CDR2 SVGEGT. V gave up 2 bases and J gave up 0 bases; unmatched junction bases: 6. There are 19 residues in the CDR3. The CDR3 reads CASSYAGLAGGNSYNEQFF. In DNA, the CDR3 is TGTGCCAGCAGTTACGCCGGACTAGCGGGGGGTAACTCCTACAATGAGCAGTTCTTC.

This chain uses TRBV2 with TRBJ2-4; D uncertain. Germline CDR1 and CDR2: SNHLY and FYNNEI. This CDR3 is 14 amino acids long. Trimming pared 1 base from V and 0 bases from J, leaving 4 bases between. CDR3: CASSEVLAKNIQYF. The DNA for the CDR3 is TGTGCCAGCAGTGAAGTACTAGCCAAAAACATTCAGTACTTC. Filled out from reference TRBV2 and TRBJ2-4, the complete variable domain reads EPEVTQTPSHQVTQMGQEVILRCVPISNHLYFYWYRQILGQKVEFLVSFYNNEISEKSEIFDDQFSVERPDGSNFTLKIRSTKLEDSAMYFCASSEVLAKNIQYFGAGTRLSVL.

This clonotype was counted a few times. V is TRBV12-3 or TRBV12-4 and J is TRBJ2-7; TRBD1 matches 8 bases. The CDR3 consists of 14 residues. V was pared by 4 bases and J by 7 bases, with 9 bases of the junction left unmatched. CDR3 in DNA: TGTGCCAGCAGTTCCCACAGGGGGTCAGGGGAGCAGTACTTC. It codes for CASSSHRGSGEQYF.

V is TRBV15 and J is TRBJ2-1; D unclear. Trimming took 0 bases from V and 8 from J, leaving 11 bases between them. Germline V gives CDR1 LNHNV, CDR2 YYDKDF (reference sequence). This CDR3 region has 14 residues. The CDR3 region has the DNA TGTGCCACCAGCAGAGAAAGGCCCCCTCATGAGCAGTTCTTC. Its protein product is CATSRERPPHEQFF.

This clonotype was counted many times. The J gene is TRBJ2-7, the V gene TRBV28, with a tentative D call TRBD1 (6 bases). Looked up from germline, CDR1 is MDHEN and CDR2 is SYDVKM. The V and J ends lost 8 bases and 1 base respectively, with 15 bases between them. The CDR3 has 14 amino acids. For the CDR3, the DNA is TGTGCCAGCCTGGCCCTCAGGGGATCCTACGAGCAGTACTTC. As protein: CASLALRGSYEQYF.

The chain recombines TRBV30 with TRBJ2-5; TRBD1 matches at 9 bases. Germline assignment: CDR1 GTSNPN and CDR2 SVGIG (reference sequence). This CDR3 has 16 amino acids. The V and J ends lost 2 bases and 1 base, in that order; junction bases with no gene match: 8. CDR3: CAWSLGTGLLQETQYF. The CDR3, as DNA: TGTGCCTGGAGTCTCGGGACAGGGCTCCTCCAAGAGACCCAGTACTTC.

This clonotype was found a few times. For the CDR3, the DNA is TGCAGTGCTAGAGAGGGTCAGACCCAGTACTTC. The encoded protein is CSAREGQTQYF. This chain links TRBV20-1 with TRBJ2-7; D not resolved. The DNA end lines up better with TRBJ2-5; the J call may be wrong. Germline CDR1 reads DFQATT; CDR2 reads SNEGSKA (reference sequence). CDR3 size: 11 residues.

This clonotype came up many times. The gene calls are TRBV5-1 and TRBJ2-3; TRBD1 matches 8 bases. There are 17 residues in the CDR3. V lost 0 bases, J lost 6 bases, and 12 bases stayed unmatched. Looked up from germline, CDR1 is SGHRS and CDR2 is YFSETQ. The CDR3 DNA reads TGCGCCAGCAGCTTGGCCGAGAGGACAGGGTGGGTGGATACGCAGTATTTT. Its protein product is CASSLAERTGWVDTQYF.

This chain links TRBV6-5 with TRBJ2-2; D ambiguous. Germline V gene data show CDR1 as MNHEY and CDR2 as SVGAGI. This CDR3 contains 12 residues. Trimming took 7 bases from V and 5 from J, leaving 8 bases between them. In DNA form, the CDR3 reads TGTGCCAGCACCCTAGGTACCGGGGAGCTGTTTTTT. Protein: CASTLGTGELFF.

V usage is TRBV12-3 or TRBV12-4 and J usage is TRBJ1-1, with 7 positions matching TRBD1. V shed 5 bases and J 5 bases; nucleotides not matched to a gene: 8. The CDR3 sequence is 14 residues long. The CDR3 coding sequence is TGTGCCAGCAGTGAAGGGGGCGCGGGGACTGAAGCTTTCTTT. Its protein product is CASSEGGAGTEAFF.

V is TRBV30 and J is TRBJ2-7; TRBD1 might be the D (6 bases). Trimming shortened V by 1 base and J by 3 bases, and 16 bases separated the two germline ends. The CDR3 contains 15 residues. Germline loops: CDR1 GTSNPN, CDR2 SVGIG (reference sequence). The CDR3 nucleotides read TGTGCCTGGAGTGACGGACAGATCTCCGGCTACGAGCAGTACTTC. This encodes CAWSDGQISGYEQYF. The entire variable domain, with the rest obtained from reference TRBV30 and TRBJ2-7, is as follows: SQTIHQWPATLVQPVGSPLSLECTVEGTSNPNLYWYRQAAGRGLQLLFYSVGIGQISSEVPQNLSASRPQDRQFILSSKKLLLSDSGFYLCAWSDGQISGYEQYFGPGTRLTVT.

The rearrangement links TRBV7-3 to TRBJ2-1; possibly TRBD1 for D (6 bases). The CDR3 sequence is 12 residues long. The V and J ends lost 4 bases and 9 bases respectively, with 10 bases between them. Germline values: CDR1 SGHTA, CDR2 FQGTGA. Here the CDR3 DNA reads TGTGCCAGCAGCTCGACAGGTTGTGAGCAGTTCTTC. Its protein product is CASSSTGCEQFF. Combining the CDR3 with reference TRBV7-3 and TRBJ2-1 gives the whole variable domain GAGVSQTPSNKVTEKGKYVELRCDPISGHTALYWYRQSLGQGPEFLIYFQGTGAADDSGLPNDRFFAVRPEGSVSTLKIQRTERGDSAVYLCASSSTGCEQFFGPGTRLTVL.

To note about this clonotype: With a much larger clone just one base away, this may be a read error. The chain combines TRBV18 with TRBJ2-1; TRBD2 aligns across 12 bases. V trimming: 3 bases; J trimming: 13 bases; junction bases outside the gene matches: 10. Germline CDR1 is KGHSH and CDR2 is LQKENI. The CDR3 is 15 residues long. CDR3 protein: CASSPTSGGKETQFF. In nucleotides, the CDR3 is TGTGCCAGCTCACCGACTAGCGGGGGAAAAGAGACCCAGTTCTTC.

CDR3 coding DNA: TGTGCCAGCAGCTTGGAGACAGGGGGTCGTGGCACAGATACGCAGTATTTT. Translated, it gives CASSLETGGRGTDTQYF. The chain links TRBV7-8 to TRBJ2-3, with 9 bases lining up with TRBD1. The germline gives CDR1 SGHVS, CDR2 FQNEAQ. J was trimmed by 1 base and V by 3 bases; bases with no gene match: 8. The CDR3 covers 17 residues.

This clonotype turned up a few times. This chain connects TRBV20-1 to TRBJ2-3; 13 nucleotides agree with TRBD2. Per germline, CDR1 DFQATT and CDR2 SNEGSKA (reference sequence). Trimming removed 5 bases from V and 4 bases from J; junction bases left unmatched: 9. This CDR3 contains 16 residues. The CDR3 bases are TGCAGTGCTGGGGGAACTAGCGGGAGGGCCCCAGATACGCAGTATTTT. Translating gives CSAGGTSGRAPDTQYF.

V usage is TRBV20-1 and J usage is TRBJ2-1; D is unresolved. Germline V gene lookup returns CDR1 DFQATT and CDR2 SNEGSKA (reference sequence). The CDR3 is 11 residues long. The germline V and J ends were trimmed by 1 base and 13 bases, with 11 bases remaining between them. The CDR3 nucleotides are TGCAGTGCTAGAGTGAGCAGAGCCCAGTTCTTC. As protein: CSARVSRAQFF.

In its sample, this clonotype was seen once. A read error may account for a junction end that differs from germline. The V call is TRBV7-2, the J call TRBJ2-7; 10 bases are shared with TRBD1. The germline V gene has CDR1 SGHTA and CDR2 FQGNSA. This CDR3 comprises 15 residues. The CDR3 region is CVSSSRTGGVGEQYF. CDR3 in DNA: TGTGTCAGCAGCTCTAGGACAGGGGGAGTTGGCGAGCAGTACTTC.

This clonotype appeared a few times. J is TRBJ2-1 and V is TRBV7-8, with TRBD1 matching over 8 bases. Germline V lookup: CDR1 SGHVS, CDR2 FQNEAQ. Unmatched junction bases numbered 5, after V lost 5 bases and J lost 8 bases. The CDR3 contains 13 residues. CDR3 DNA sequence: TGTGCCAGCAGCCCAGACAGGGGTCATGAGCAGTTCTTC. This sequence encodes CASSPDRGHEQFF.

This clonotype was found many times. This chain uses TRBV29-1 with TRBJ1-2; possible D gene TRBD1, 5 bases. This CDR3 has 13 amino acids. V shed 1 base and J shed 3 bases, with 9 bases lying between them. Germline V gene sequence: CDR1 SQVTM, CDR2 ANQGSEA. The CDR3 sequence: CSVEGGGDYGYTF. CDR3 nucleotides: TGCAGCGTTGAAGGCGGGGGGGACTATGGCTACACCTTC.

The chain has TRBV11-2 and TRBJ2-1; 10 bases are shared with TRBD1. The J call is uncertain, as TRBJ2-7 better fits the DNA end. Germline V gene sequence: CDR1 SGHAT, CDR2 FQNNGV. This CDR3 is built from 16 residues. The CDR3 reads CASSLKGTGDYNEQYF. In DNA, the CDR3 is TGTGCCAGCAGCTTAAAGGGGACAGGGGACTACAATGAGCAGTACTTC.

Comment on this clonotype: This may arise from a read error, as a much more abundant clone is one base away. The chain's CDR3 is CSVRTASGTGELFF. The CDR3 nucleotides are TGCAGCGTCCGAACGGCTAGCGGGACCGGGGAGCTGTTTTTT. This chain links TRBV29-1 with TRBJ2-2; TRBD2 matches 8 bases. The CDR3 is 14 amino acids. Trimming at V came to 6 bases and at J to 5 bases, leaving 8 bases not matched to a gene. CDR1 and CDR2 from the germline V gene are SQVTM and ANQGSEA.

Turning to this clonotype: It may be a read error: a sequence one base away is much more abundant. J is TRBJ2-3 and V is TRBV28; no definite D call. Between the trimmed V and J ends, which lost 5 bases and 2 bases, there was a span of 11 bases. Germline values: CDR1 MDHEN, CDR2 SYDVKM. This CDR3 comprises 14 residues. The CDR3 reads CASSDGRTTDTQYF. The CDR3 DNA is TGTGCCAGCAGTGACGGACGGACCACAGATACGCAGTATTTT.

The chain is built from TRBV20-1 and TRBJ2-3, with 10 positions matching TRBD1. J gave up 1 base and V 4 bases, and 2 bases lay outside the gene matches. This CDR3 is 14 amino acids long. The germline CDR1 and CDR2 sequences are DFQATT and SNEGSKA (reference sequence). The CDR3 reads CSATGTGGTDTQYF. CDR3 coding DNA: TGCAGTGCTACCGGGACAGGGGGCACAGATACGCAGTATTTT.

This clonotype came up a few times. This chain joins TRBV4-3 and TRBJ2-2; perhaps TRBD2 as D (6 bases). The germline CDR1 and CDR2 sequences are LGHNA and YSLEER. V lost 1 base and J lost 4, with 13 bases in between. The CDR3 extends over 16 amino acids. The CDR3 protein is CASSQAMDYPTGELFF. CDR3 sequence (DNA): TGCGCCAGCAGCCAAGCAATGGACTACCCCACCGGGGAGCTGTTTTTT.

The rearrangement links TRBV6-2 or TRBV6-3 to TRBJ2-5; 7 bases are shared with TRBD1. Germline loops: CDR1 MNHEY, CDR2 SVGEGT. V dropped 6 bases and J dropped 5; count of bases not matched to a gene: 15. The CDR3 loop spans 16 amino acids. Here the CDR3 DNA reads TGTGCCAGCAGCCAGGGGACAGCGGAGAGGAGGGAGACCCAGTACTTC. This gives the protein CASSQGTAERRETQYF.

This chain joins TRBV6-6 and TRBJ1-5; D remains ambiguous. CDR1 is MNHNY, CDR2 SVGAGI, per germline (reference sequence). The CDR3 length is 15 residues. Trimming took 6 bases from V and 4 from J, leaving 16 bases between them. In nucleotides, the CDR3 is TGTGCCAGCAGGTTAAGTTCTCTGGGGAATCAGCCCCAGCATTTT. This gives the protein CASRLSSLGNQPQHF.

This chain connects TRBV9 to TRBJ2-5, with 12 bases fitting TRBD2. Germline loops: CDR1 SGDLS, CDR2 YYNGEE. The CDR3 runs to 18 residues. V trimming: 2 bases; J trimming: 2 bases; junction bases outside the gene matches: 10. The DNA for the CDR3 is TGTGCCAGCAGCGTCTCCCCTAGCGGGGGGGGTAGACAAGAGACCCAGTACTTC. It specifies CASSVSPSGGGRQETQYF.

This clonotype was found a few times. The V gene is TRBV28, the J gene TRBJ2-3; 7 bases agree with TRBD2. Germline V gene lookup returns CDR1 MDHEN and CDR2 SYDVKM. The CDR3 covers 15 residues. The V gene end was trimmed by 6 bases and the J gene end by 6 bases; junction bases not matched to a gene: 12. The CDR3 region is CASSPAGPTEDTQYF. In DNA form, the CDR3 reads TGTGCCAGCAGCCCAGCGGGGCCAACCGAGGATACGCAGTATTTT. Supplemented by reference TRBV28 and TRBJ2-3, the full variable domain reads DVKVTQSSRYLVKRTGEKVFLECVQDMDHENMFWYRQDPGLGLRLIYFSYDVKMKEKGDIPEGYSVSREKKERFSLILESASTNQTSMYLCASSPAGPTEDTQYFGPGTRLTVL.